Below are 2 T cell receptor beta chains sequenced from a single sample in a study of cytomegalovirus exposure and HLA in healthy donors. Primers: 60 Vbeta forward and 13 Jbeta reverse. The table came from immunoSEQ multiplex PCR; TCRdb's copy has only in-frame clones and leaves some out. The data hold 95,000 to 150,000 clones, with 80% observed a single time. The specimen was PBMCs. The receptor source for this set is a man aged 45 to 65 in good health and CMV-seronegative.

This chain links TRBV4-3 with TRBJ2-3; D perhaps matches TRBD1 (5 bases). This CDR3 contains 16 residues. The germline V gene encodes CDR1 LGHNA and CDR2 YSLEER. Trimming removed 4 bases from V and 1 base from J, with 15 bases in between. The CDR3 sequence: CASSRQRGRGTDTQYF. CDR3 DNA sequence: TGCGCCAGCAGCCGCCAAAGGGGCAGGGGCACAGATACGCAGTATTTT.

The chain combines TRBV7-8 with TRBJ2-2, with 8 bases that match TRBD2. Per the germline V gene, CDR1 is SGHVS and CDR2 is FQNEAQ. This CDR3 has 15 amino acids. Trimming cost V 2 bases and J 2 bases; bases outside gene matches: 1. The CDR3 DNA reads as TGTGCCAGCAGCTTATGGACTAGCAACACCGGGGAGCTGTTTTTT. Protein sequence: CASSLWTSNTGELFF.